This TCR beta chain was sequenced for a study of human T cells and chemical hapten exposure. Whole-study findings and limits: Expanded TCRs produced significantly more large CDR3 similarity clusters than controls did.

Specified time point: pre-sensitization, week 0. Treatment indicated: therapeutic diphenylcyclopropenone sensitization with weekly scalp DPC. Venepuncture was done earlier than the placement of each patch test. TCRdb fed the RACE reads into MiXCR, producing one record per CDR3 protein. The sample records 85,000 to 120,000 distinct CDR3 sequences, roughly an eighth being singletons. The CDR3 consists of 14 residues. CDR1 MDHEN and CDR2 SYDVKM come from the germline V gene. V gave up 7 bases and J gave up 7 bases, with 18 bases separating them. This clonotype was counted a few times. Its specificity is unknown.

The chain links TRBV28 to TRBJ2-3; TRBD1 might be the D (5 bases). The source was whole blood, collected in connection with sensitization to the hapten diphenylcyclopropenone (DPC). This TCR was sampled from a woman in her forties or fifties with alopecia areata. Some clones in this sample may be carry-over from other donors' samples. The CDR3 region has the DNA TGTGCCAGCATCCTCACAGGTGGGGCAAATACGCAGTATTTT. Encoded protein: CASILTGGANTQYF.